Sequencing of this T cell receptor beta chain was carried out in a study of T-cell reconstitution after alpha-beta-depleted transplantation in children. The library targeted TCRbeta and was prepared with unique molecular identifiers. TCRdb analysed the PCR reads with MiXCR anew, one entry per CDR3 protein. Among hundreds of thousands of distinct CDR3 sequences listed, around 13% were seen once. Germline V CDR1 and CDR2: SGHRS, YFSETQ. V gave up 4 bases and J gave up 3 bases, with 11 bases separating them. CDR3 length equals 14 residues. V is TRBV5-1 and J is TRBJ1-3; D is uncertain. The source was PBMCs, collected before TCRalphabeta/CD19-depleted stem cell transplant. This receptor was taken from a girl aged 2 to 10 with congenital amegakaryocytic thrombocytopenia, due to receive a stem cell transplant. In DNA, the CDR3 is TGCGCCAGCAGCGTCGAAGACGGTGGAAACACCATATATTTT. It codes for CASSVEDGGNTIYF.